What follows are 6 T cell receptor beta chains derived from one specimen sequenced in a study of T cell repertoires in cytomegalovirus infection. TCRdb re-called the reads with MiXCR, one entry per CDR3 protein. The table has 630,000 or so distinct CDR3 sequences, around 24% seen once; the top ten hold around 7.6%. Material for sequencing was CD8+ T cells from PBMCs. The source is a human donor in good health (CMV status not recorded). Some clones in this sample may be carry-over from other donors' samples.

The rearrangement uses TRBV4-3 and TRBJ2-2; D call uncertain. V was pared by 9 bases and J by 0 bases, with 11 bases between. Per germline, CDR1 LGHNA and CDR2 YSLEER. This CDR3 comprises 14 residues. CDR3 in DNA: TGCGCCAGTACTGAGGTGTCGAACACCGGGGAGCTGTTTTTT. This encodes CASTEVSNTGELFF.

A few counts support this clonotype. CDR3 in amino acids: CSVPGQGAGELFF. In nucleotides, the CDR3 is TGCAGCGTTCCGGGACAGGGTGCCGGGGAGCTGTTTTTT. The gene calls are TRBV29-1 and TRBJ2-2; 9 bases match TRBD1. The CDR3 consists of 13 residues. Losses at the gene ends were 5 bases for V and 6 bases for J; bases not matched to a gene: 4. Germline lookup yields CDR1 SQVTM and CDR2 ANQGSEA.

Only a few counts were recorded for this clonotype. The chain uses TRBV6-1 and TRBJ1-1; tentative D call: TRBD1 (5 bases). Per germline, CDR1 MNHNS and CDR2 SASEGT. The CDR3 runs 13 residues. V was pared by 10 bases and J by 0 bases, with 12 bases between. CDR3 in DNA: TGTGCCACGTATAGGGGATTGAACACTGAAGCTTTCTTT. Amino acid sequence: CATYRGLNTEAFF.

The chain has TRBV18 and TRBJ2-5; 7 nucleotides line up with TRBD2. Germline-derived CDR1 and CDR2 are KGHSH and LQKENI. This CDR3 region has 14 residues. Unmatched junction bases numbered 10, after V lost 8 bases and J lost 4 bases. The CDR3 here is CASAGLPLGETQYF. The CDR3 coding sequence is TGTGCCAGCGCGGGACTACCCCTCGGAGAGACCCAGTACTTC.

Worth noting for this clonotype: One end of the junction is discordant with germline, which a read error may explain. The CDR3 loop is CANSTTGGFNQPQHF. CDR3 nucleotide sequence: TGTGCCAACAGCACGACAGGGGGTTTCAATCAGCCCCAGCATTTT. V usage is TRBV5-5 and J usage is TRBJ1-5; 9 bases fit TRBD1. This CDR3 is 15 amino acids long. The germline V gene has CDR1 SGHKS and CDR2 YYEKEE (reference sequence).

The rearrangement uses TRBV7-9 and TRBJ1-3; D is unresolved. V dropped 6 bases and J dropped 3 bases, with 9 bases sitting between them. Germline CDR1 and CDR2: SEHNR and FQNEAQ (reference sequence). The CDR3 contains 13 residues. Written as DNA, the CDR3 is TGTGCCAGCAGACACCCTGATGGAAACACCATATATTTT. Protein: CASRHPDGNTIYF.